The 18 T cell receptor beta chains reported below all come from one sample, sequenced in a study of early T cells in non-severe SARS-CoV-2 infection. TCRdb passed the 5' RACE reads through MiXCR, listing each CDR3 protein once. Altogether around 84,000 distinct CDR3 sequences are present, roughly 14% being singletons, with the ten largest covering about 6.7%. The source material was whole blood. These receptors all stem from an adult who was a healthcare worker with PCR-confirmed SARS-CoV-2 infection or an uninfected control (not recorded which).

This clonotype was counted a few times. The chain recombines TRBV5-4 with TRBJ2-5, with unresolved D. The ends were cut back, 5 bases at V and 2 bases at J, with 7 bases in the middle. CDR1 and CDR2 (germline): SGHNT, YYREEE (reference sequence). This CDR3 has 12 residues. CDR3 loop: CASRGKQETQYF. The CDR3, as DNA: TGTGCCAGCAGAGGGAAACAAGAGACCCAGTACTTC. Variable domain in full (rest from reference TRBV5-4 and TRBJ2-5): ETGVTQSPTHLIKTRGQQVTLRCSSQSGHNTVSWYQQALGQGPQFIFQYYREEENGRGNFPPRFSGLQFPNYSSELNVNALELDDSALYLCASRGKQETQYFGPGTRLLVL.

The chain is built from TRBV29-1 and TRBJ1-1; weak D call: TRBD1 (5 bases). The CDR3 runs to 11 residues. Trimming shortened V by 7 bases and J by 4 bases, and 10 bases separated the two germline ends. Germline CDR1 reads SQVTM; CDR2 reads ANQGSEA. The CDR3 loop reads CSAREGTEAFF. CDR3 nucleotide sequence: TGCAGCGCCAGGGAGGGCACTGAAGCTTTCTTT.

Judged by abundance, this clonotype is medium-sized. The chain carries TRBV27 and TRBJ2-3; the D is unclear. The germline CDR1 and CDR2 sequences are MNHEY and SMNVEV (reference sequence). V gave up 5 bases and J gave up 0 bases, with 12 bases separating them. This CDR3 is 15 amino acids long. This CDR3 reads CASSLRVRSTDTQYF. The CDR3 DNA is TGTGCCAGCAGTCTTCGGGTTAGGAGCACAGATACGCAGTATTTT.

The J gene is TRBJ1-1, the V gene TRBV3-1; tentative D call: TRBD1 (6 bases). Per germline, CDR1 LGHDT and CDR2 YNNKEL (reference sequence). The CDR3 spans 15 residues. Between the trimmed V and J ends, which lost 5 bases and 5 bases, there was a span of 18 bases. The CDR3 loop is CASSWVSGGQTEAFF. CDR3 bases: TGTGCCAGCAGCTGGGTTTCTGGGGGACAAACTGAAGCTTTCTTT.

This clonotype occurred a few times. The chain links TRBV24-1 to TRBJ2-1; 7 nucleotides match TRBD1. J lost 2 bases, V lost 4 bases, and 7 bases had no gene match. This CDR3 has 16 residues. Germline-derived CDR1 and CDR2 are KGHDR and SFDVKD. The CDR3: CATSDSQGVTYNEQFF. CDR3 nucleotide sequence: TGTGCCACCAGTGACTCTCAGGGGGTTACCTACAATGAGCAGTTCTTC.

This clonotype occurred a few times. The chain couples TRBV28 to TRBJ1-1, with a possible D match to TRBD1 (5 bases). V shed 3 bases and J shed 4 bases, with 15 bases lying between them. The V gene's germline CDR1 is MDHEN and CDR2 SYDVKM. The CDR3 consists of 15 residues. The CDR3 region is CASSLITGAPTEAFF. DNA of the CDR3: TGTGCCAGCAGTTTGATAACCGGGGCCCCCACTGAAGCTTTCTTT.

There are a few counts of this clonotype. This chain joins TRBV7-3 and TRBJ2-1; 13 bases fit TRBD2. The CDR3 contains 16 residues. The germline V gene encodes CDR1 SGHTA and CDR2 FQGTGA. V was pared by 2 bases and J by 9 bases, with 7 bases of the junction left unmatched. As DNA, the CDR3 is TGTGCCAGCAGCTTATGGACTAGCGGGAGACTAGGTGAGCAGTTCTTC. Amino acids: CASSLWTSGRLGEQFF.

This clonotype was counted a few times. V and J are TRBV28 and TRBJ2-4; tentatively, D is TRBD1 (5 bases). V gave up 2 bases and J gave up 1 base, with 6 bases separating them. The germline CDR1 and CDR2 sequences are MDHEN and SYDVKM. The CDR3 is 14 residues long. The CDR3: CASSLRQAKNIQYF. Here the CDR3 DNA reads TGTGCCAGCAGTTTACGACAGGCCAAAAACATTCAGTACTTC.

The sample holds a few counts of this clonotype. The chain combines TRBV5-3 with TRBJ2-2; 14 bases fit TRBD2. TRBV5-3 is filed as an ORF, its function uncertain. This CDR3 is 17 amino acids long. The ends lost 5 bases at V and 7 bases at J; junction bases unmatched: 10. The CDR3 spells CARSRKTSGRAGGELFF. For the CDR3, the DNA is TGTGCCAGAAGTCGAAAGACTAGCGGGAGGGCCGGCGGGGAGCTGTTTTTT.

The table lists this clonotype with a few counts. Here the CDR3 reads CASSPPGHPADEQYF. The CDR3 DNA sequence: TGTGCCAGCAGCCCACCGGGACACCCGGCCGACGAGCAGTACTTC. The rearrangement joins TRBV28 to TRBJ2-7; a possible D gene is TRBD1 (6 bases). Between the trimmed V and J ends, which lost 6 bases and 5 bases, there was a span of 20 bases. From germline, CDR1 is MDHEN and CDR2 SYDVKM. This CDR3 region has 15 residues.

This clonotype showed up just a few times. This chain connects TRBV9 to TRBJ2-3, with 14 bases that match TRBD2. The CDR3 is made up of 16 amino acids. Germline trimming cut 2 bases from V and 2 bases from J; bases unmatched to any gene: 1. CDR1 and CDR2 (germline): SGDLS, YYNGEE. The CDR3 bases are TGTGCCAGCAGCGTGGGACTAGCGGGAGCCACAGATACGCAGTATTTT. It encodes CASSVGLAGATDTQYF.

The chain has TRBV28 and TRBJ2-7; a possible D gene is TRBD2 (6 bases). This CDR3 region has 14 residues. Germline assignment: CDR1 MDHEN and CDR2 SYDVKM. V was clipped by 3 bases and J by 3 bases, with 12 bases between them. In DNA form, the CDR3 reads TGTGCCAGCAGTTTGGCGCGGGACGGCTACGAGCAGTACTTC. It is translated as CASSLARDGYEQYF.

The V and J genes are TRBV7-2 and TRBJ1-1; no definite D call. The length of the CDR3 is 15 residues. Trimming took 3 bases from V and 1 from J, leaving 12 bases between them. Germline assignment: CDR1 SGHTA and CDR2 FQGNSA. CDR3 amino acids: CASSFGLVKNTEAFF. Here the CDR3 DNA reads TGTGCCAGCAGCTTCGGGCTCGTAAAGAACACTGAAGCTTTCTTT.

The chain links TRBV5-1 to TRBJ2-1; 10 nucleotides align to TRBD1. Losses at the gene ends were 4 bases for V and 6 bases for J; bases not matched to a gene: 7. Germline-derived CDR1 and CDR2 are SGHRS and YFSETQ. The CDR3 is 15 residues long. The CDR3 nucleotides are TGCGCCAGCAGCCCCGGGACAGGGGCTAGCAATGAGCAGTTCTTC. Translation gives CASSPGTGASNEQFF.

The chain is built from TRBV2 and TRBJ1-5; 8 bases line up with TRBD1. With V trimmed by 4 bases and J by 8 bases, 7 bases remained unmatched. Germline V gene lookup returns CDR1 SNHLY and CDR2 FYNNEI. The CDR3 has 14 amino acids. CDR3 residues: CASSADRGREPQHF. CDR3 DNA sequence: TGTGCCAGCAGTGCAGACAGGGGTCGTGAGCCCCAGCATTTT.

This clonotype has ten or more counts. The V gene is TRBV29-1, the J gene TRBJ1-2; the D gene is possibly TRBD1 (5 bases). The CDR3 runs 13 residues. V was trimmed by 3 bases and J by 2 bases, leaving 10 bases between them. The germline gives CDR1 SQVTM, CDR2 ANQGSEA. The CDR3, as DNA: TGCAGCGTTGACTCAGGGAGGAACTATGGCTACACCTTC. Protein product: CSVDSGRNYGYTF.

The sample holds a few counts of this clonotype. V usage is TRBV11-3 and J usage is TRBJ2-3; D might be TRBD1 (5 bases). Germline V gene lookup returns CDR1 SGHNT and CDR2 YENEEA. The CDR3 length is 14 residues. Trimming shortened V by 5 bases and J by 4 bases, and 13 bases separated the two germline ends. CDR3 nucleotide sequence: TGTGCCAGCAGCCGCCGCACAGGCGCAGATACGCAGTATTTT. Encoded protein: CASSRRTGADTQYF.

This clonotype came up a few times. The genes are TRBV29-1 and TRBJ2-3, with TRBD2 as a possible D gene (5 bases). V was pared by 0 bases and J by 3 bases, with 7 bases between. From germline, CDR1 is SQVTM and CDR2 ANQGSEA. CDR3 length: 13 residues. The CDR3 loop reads CSVEDPGTDTQYF. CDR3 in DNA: TGCAGCGTTGAAGATCCGGGGACAGATACGCAGTATTTT.